Shown below are 7 T cell receptor beta chains from a single sample sequenced in a study of low-dose radiotherapy and immunotherapy resistance in tumors. TRAV- and TRBV-specific primers, spanning alpha and beta chains, primed first-strand cDNA. For amplifying TCRs, the PCR ran for about 22 cycles with Phusion, which was used together with a constant-region primer and the adapter on the V primers. TCRdb called the reads again in MiXCR, with one record for every CDR3 protein. The table records tens of thousands of distinct CDR3 sequences, 20% to 25% of them present only once. The time point denotes: before trial treatment. Sequenced here: PBMCs, sampled before treatment. The receptors come from a male donor with prostate cancer.

This clonotype was found many times. The chain employs TRBV27 and TRBJ1-2; a weak D match, TRBD1 (5 bases). V gave up 5 bases and J gave up 6 bases, with 16 bases separating them. CDR3 length: 14 amino acids. CDR1 is MNHEY and CDR2 is SMNVEV in the germline V gene (reference sequence). In DNA, the CDR3 is TGTGCCAGCAGTGGCCCCGGGGGAAAGGATGGCTACACCTTC. Translated, it gives CASSGPGGKDGYTF.

This clonotype was observed many times. The genes are TRBV5-6 and TRBJ2-2; TRBD2 is a possible D gene (6 bases). The germline gives CDR1 SGHDT, CDR2 YYEEEE. V was cut by 0 bases and J by 7 bases, with 7 bases left in between. The CDR3 loop spans 13 amino acids. This CDR3 is CASSLAGGGELFF. CDR3 bases: TGTGCCAGCAGCTTGGCCGGGGGCGGGGAGCTGTTTTTT.

This clonotype was seen many times. J is TRBJ2-5 and V is TRBV5-1, with 9 bases fitting TRBD1. Unmatched junction bases numbered 9, after V lost 3 bases and J lost 12 bases. Germline assignment: CDR1 SGHRS and CDR2 YFSETQ. The CDR3 contains 13 residues. CDR3 in amino acids: CASSSDLRTGEYF. The CDR3 bases are TGCGCCAGCAGCTCCGACCTTAGGACAGGGGAGTACTTC.

This clonotype was detected ten times or more. This rearrangement joins TRBV5-1 to TRBJ1-1, with 8 bases fitting TRBD1. Germline V gene sequence: CDR1 SGHRS, CDR2 YFSETQ. The J segment lost 1 base and the V segment lost 0 bases, leaving 5 bases of the junction unmatched. The CDR3 contains 16 residues. The DNA of the CDR3 is TGCGCCAGCAGCTTGGACCTGGACAGGGCGAACACTGAAGCTTTCTTT. Translating it yields CASSLDLDRANTEAFF.

This clonotype has a count of ten or more. V and J are TRBV6-4 and TRBJ2-3; 8 bases are shared with TRBD2. The V segment lost 7 bases and the J segment 5 bases; nucleotides outside the gene matches: 5. The CDR3 spans 13 residues. CDR1 MRHNA and CDR2 SNTAGT come from the germline V gene. For the CDR3, the DNA is TGTGCCAGCAAAGCGGGGGCGGGAGATACGCAGTATTTT. It encodes CASKAGAGDTQYF.

This clonotype was counted ten times or more. The chain recombines TRBV5-1 with TRBJ2-5; D is undetermined. V shed 3 bases and J shed 0 bases, with 9 bases lying between them. CDR3 length: 14 amino acids. Germline CDR1 reads SGHRS; CDR2 reads YFSETQ. The CDR3 loop is CASSYYLYQETQYF. Written as DNA, the CDR3 is TGCGCCAGCAGCTACTACCTGTACCAAGAGACCCAGTACTTC. Full variable domain (remainder filled in from reference TRBV5-1 and TRBJ2-5): KAGVTQTPRYLIKTRGQQVTLSCSPISGHRSVSWYQQTPGQGLQFLFEYFSETQRNKGNFPGRFSGRQFSNSRSEMNVSTLELGDSALYLCASSYYLYQETQYFGPGTRLLVL.

The rearrangement links TRBV12-3 or TRBV12-4 to TRBJ1-5; D gene unclear. CDR3 size: 14 residues. Trimming took 5 bases from V and 1 from J, leaving 9 bases between them. CDR3 DNA: TGTGCCAGCAGTGGAGCAAAAAGCAATCAGCCCCAGCATTTT. Its translation is CASSGAKSNQPQHF.